This T cell receptor beta chain was sequenced during a study of post-analysis software for immune sequencing data. Study-wide findings and caveats: Five or six TRBV segments appeared more often in patients than in controls, and TRBV5-6, TRBV5-1 and TRBV20-1 were among these.

Sequencing libraries made from TCR beta cDNA carried unique molecular identifiers. TCRdb used MiXCR to reprocess the PCR reads, holding one entry per CDR3 protein. The table has hundreds of thousands of distinct CDR3 sequences, 30% seen once. A few counts support this clonotype. Its antigen remains unknown. Germline CDR1 reads SGHRS; CDR2 reads YFSETQ. The V end lost 0 bases, the J end lost 2 bases, and 14 bases lay between the germline ends. The CDR3 sequence is 16 residues long. The source material was blood. The TCR comes from a girl aged 5 to 17 with multiple sclerosis. This sequence joins TRBV5-1 and TRBJ2-5, with D tentatively TRBD1 or TRBD2 (5 bases each). The CDR3 loop is CASSLAVGDGQETQYF. CDR3 in DNA: TGCGCCAGCAGCTTGGCAGTTGGGGACGGTCAAGAGACCCAGTACTTC. Looking up the rest from reference TRBV5-1 and TRBJ2-5 gives the full variable domain: KAGVTQTPRYLIKTRGQQVTLSCSPISGHRSVSWYQQTPGQGLQFLFEYFSETQRNKGNFPGRFSGRQFSNSRSEMNVSTLELGDSALYLCASSLAVGDGQETQYFGPGTRLLVL.